What follows is one T cell receptor beta chain and its context. The target of this receptor is not known. Per-nucleotide qualities are absent, and no much larger clonotype sits a single base away. This sample is part of a study of T cell repertoires in cytomegalovirus infection (dated by TCRdb to about 2019). For the wider study: Alongside well-studied HLA-B-restricted epitopes, the peptide stimulations were aimed at recently identified HLA-C-restricted CMV epitopes, whose presentation resists viral immunomodulation. The HLA type of each donor mattered for the analysis, because public TCR beta signatures pointed to carriage of CMV infection along with the matching HLA type. Here is what the overall study found, with its caveats: The ex vivo response was dominated by HLA-C-restricted CMV-specific TCR beta clonotypes, which also provided the single most frequent clonotype in two of eight donors. In both this cohort and an independent roughly 330-donor cohort, the cumulative frequency of public TCR beta family members distinguished carriers of CMV infection plus the relevant HLA type.

Sequencing used an Illumina HiSeq 1500. TCRdb trimmed the raw reads at Q25, called clones with MiXCR and kept productive beta chains. Every CDR3 protein is listed once, alongside the most common genes and DNA of its rows. Present in this sample are 650,000 to 900,000 distinct CDR3 sequences, 25% to 35% of which were seen just once. The top ten clones comprise 13% of the sample. Taken with the paper, the label for treatment or condition translates to: in vitro stimulation with specific CMV peptide epitopes to enrich CMV-specific T cells. The CDR3 runs 18 amino acids, cysteine and phenylalanine included. The DNA shown is the 54-base CDR3, in frame from base 1. The germline V gene (reference sequence) yields LNHNV for CDR1 and YYDKDF for CDR2. The germline V and J ends show losses of 0 bases and 1 base respectively, and no gene match explains 3 bases of the junction.

This receptor was obtained from a human donor in good health (CMV status not recorded). Some clones in this sample may be carry-over from other donors' samples. The sample in question was cultured CD8+ T cells from PBMCs, obtained from culture after CMV antigen stimulation. The chain is assembled from TRBV15 and TRBJ2-3; 14 bases in the middle match TRBD2. The CDR3 amino acid sequence is: CATSREGLAGGRTDTQYF. The DNA reads TGTGCCACCAGCAGAGAAGGACTAGCGGGGGGCCGCACAGATACGCAGTATTTT.